This TCR beta chain was found in a study of beta chain features in type 1 diabetes. Notes on the study in general: Cells with high TCR expression could be over-represented when cDNA is sequenced. Across all four CD4+ subsets, people with type 1 diabetes showed modestly shorter TCRB CDR3s. The study found that naive, central memory and Treg TCRB repertoires appeared more similar in patients than in healthy donors.

Isolated RNA was reverse transcribed in full, so expressed TCRB transcripts were sequenced. TCRdb's table, derived via immunoSEQ multiplex PCR, lists solely in-frame clones and lacks some. The repertoire consists of about 330,000 clones, with 9.5% to 11% occurring once and the leading ten covering 0.015%. As for this clone: What it binds is not known.

J was trimmed by 7 bases and V by 5 bases; bases with no gene match: 10. This CDR3 has 15 residues. Germline V CDR1 and CDR2: MDHEN, SYDVKM. The receptor was isolated from a woman between 25 and 40 years old in good health. This sequence joins TRBV28 and TRBJ2-7; 11 nucleotides line up with TRBD2. Specimen: naive CD4+ T cells from blood. The CDR3 region is CASSPRLAGIAEQYF. Written as DNA, the CDR3 is TGTGCCAGCAGTCCGCGACTAGCGGGGATTGCGGAGCAGTACTTC.